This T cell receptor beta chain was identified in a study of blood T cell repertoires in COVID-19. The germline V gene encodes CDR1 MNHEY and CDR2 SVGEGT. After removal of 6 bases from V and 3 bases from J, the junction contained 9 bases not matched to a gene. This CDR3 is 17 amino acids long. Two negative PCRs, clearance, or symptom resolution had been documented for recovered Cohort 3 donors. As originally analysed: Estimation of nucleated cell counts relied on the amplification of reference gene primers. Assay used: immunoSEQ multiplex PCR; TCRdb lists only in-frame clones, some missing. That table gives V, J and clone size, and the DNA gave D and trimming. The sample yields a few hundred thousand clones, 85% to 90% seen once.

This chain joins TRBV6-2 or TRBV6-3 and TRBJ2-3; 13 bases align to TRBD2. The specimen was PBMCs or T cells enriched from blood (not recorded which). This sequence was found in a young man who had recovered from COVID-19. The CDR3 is CASSFQLAGGPTDTQYF. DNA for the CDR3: TGTGCCAGCAGCTTCCAACTAGCGGGAGGGCCGACAGATACGCAGTATTTT.